Described below is a single TCR beta chain sequence and its context. This clone appeared a few times. Its antigen has not been determined. One base away there is no much larger clone; base qualities are not given. These data come from a study of CD8+ T cells in alopecia areata (dated by TCRdb to 2016 to 2019). As for the study more broadly: Treated patients were enrolled in an open-label pilot trial of oral tofacitinib, 5 to 10 mg twice daily, for moderate-to-severe alopecia areata. Tofacitinib was given for 6 to 18 months, followed by 6 months of follow-up off drug to assess delayed response and recurrence. High-throughput TCRbeta sequencing was used to examine T cell clonal expansion in alopecia areata in both the C3H/HeJ mouse model and human patients. Scalp tissue and sorted CD4+ and CD8+ peripheral blood T cells from patchy and totalis/universalis alopecia areata patients and from healthy controls were covered by human TCRbeta sequencing. Tofacitinib-treated patients had biopsies at baseline and at 4 and 24 weeks of treatment, with a later scalp biopsy in several patients. Scalp clonality was compared across normal scalp (n=4), patchy alopecia areata scalp (n=8), and alopecia totalis/universalis scalp (n=8). The RNA source kit depended on sample type: the PAXgene miRNA kit for fixed scalp, the miRNeasy kit for PBMCs, and the RNeasy kit for mouse skin. Amplification of TCRbeta CDR3 regions was done by immunoSEQ multiplex PCR using 35 Vbeta forward primers and 13 Jbeta reverse primers.

Library preparation employed the immunoSEQ multiplex PCR assay. RNA was extracted from all samples and reverse transcribed into cDNA, which served as template for TCR sequencing. First-strand cDNA was synthesized using SuperScript III with a 2:1 mix of oligo-dT and random hexamers. A synthetic immune receptor repertoire was used to gauge amplification bias, and whatever bias remained was removed computationally. As for the original processing: Raw reads were preprocessed to remove errors, and CDR3 was defined according to IMGT conventions as the region from the conserved cysteine to phenylalanine. Clonality was calculated as 1 minus Shannon entropy normalized by log2 of the number of productive unique TCRs. Whether each scalp clone was CD4 or CD8 was inferred by checking scalp TCRbeta sequences against the CD4 and CD8 repertoires from sorted blood. The table was pulled from immuneACCESS by TCRdb, which kept in-frame rearrangements only. Such tables lose some clones; where checked, under half of the loss comes from unresolved V genes, and the rest has no known cause. The DNA gave D and trimming, while V, J and clone size come from that table. This sample comprises 75,000 to 100,000 clones, less than 50% of them detected only once. The top ten hold around 0.8% of the sample.

Peripheral blood and lesional scalp punch biopsies were obtained from patients with alopecia areata. PBMCs were isolated by density centrifugation and stained for CD3, CD4 and CD8, and CD4+ and CD8+ T cells were sorted on a FACSAria. The germline ends are 14 bases apart after V is trimmed by 6 bases and J by 5 bases. From the cysteine up to the phenylalanine, the CDR3 has a length of 13 residues. Solely the CDR3 DNA is kept, with 39 bases framed from the first base. CDR1 and CDR2 are read off the germline V gene as SGHTA and FQGNSA. What the authors observed across the whole study: Higher clonality and more expanded CD8+ clones were observed in lesional scalp than in normal scalp, particularly in alopecia totalis/universalis, a finding suggestive of antigenic drive. Unlike mouse skin, which is dominated by gammadelta T cells, normal human skin has resident alphabeta T cells that are also sequenced, and this complicates analysis of the scalp TCR repertoire. TCR sequences shared between patients were less clear than in mice, possibly partly because of HLA diversity in the patient population.

Here the chain combines TRBV7-2 and TRBJ2-7; D gene: possibly TRBD2, on 6 matching bases. The source material was CD4+ T cells sorted from blood. This clonotype was sampled from a human donor with alopecia areata. CDR3 loop: CASSDLGRDEQYF. In nucleotides, the sequence is TGTGCCAGCAGTGACCTCGGGAGAGACGAGCAGTACTTC.